The clone carrying this T cell receptor (beta chain) was seen more than once but under ten times. The sample originates from a study of response to subunit inactivated influenza vaccine. In TCRdb, the RT-PCR reads were re-called with MiXCR into one record per CDR3 protein. The table has about 540,000 distinct CDR3 sequences, approximately 20% seen once; the top ten hold about 2.8%. The CDR3 is made up of 14 amino acids. CDR1 is MNHEY, CDR2 SMNVEV, per germline (reference sequence). Trimming shortened V by 2 bases and J by 8 bases, and 12 bases separated the two germline ends. The sample was also linked to a second study, of T cells expressing NK-cell markers. That source adds: The cDNA for TCR beta came from 5'RACE template switching with UMIs.

V is TRBV27 and J is TRBJ1-4, with a possible D match to TRBD1 (5 bases). The sequence came from a man aged 50 to 60 who received an inactivated influenza vaccine. The sample was CD4+ T cells sorted from PBMCs, taken 11 to 12 days after vaccination. The CDR3 loop reads CASSLVGTGEKLFF. In DNA form, the CDR3 reads TGTGCCAGCAGTTTAGTGGGGACTGGGGAAAAACTGTTTTTT.